These 15 T cell receptor beta chains were sequenced from one sample in a study of blood T cell repertoires in COVID-19. Measured with immunoSEQ multiplex PCR; TCRdb has only the in-frame clones, and not every one. The data show about 50,000 clones, less than 90% seen once. Source material: peripheral blood. The receptors were gathered from a human donor with active COVID-19. The donor label of this sample is uncertain.

The chain combines TRBV5-1 with TRBJ2-5; D not resolved. This CDR3 comprises 13 residues. The germline V gene encodes CDR1 SGHRS and CDR2 YFSETQ. V was shortened by 4 bases and J by 2 bases, with 9 bases between the two germline ends. As DNA, the CDR3 is TGCGCCAGCAGCGAGCATCGTCAAGAGACCCAGTACTTC. Amino acid sequence: CASSEHRQETQYF.

This chain uses TRBV5-6 with TRBJ2-5; the match to TRBD2 covers 14 bases. Trimming cost V 3 bases and J 4 bases; bases outside gene matches: 5. The CDR3 consists of 16 residues. Germline V gene data show CDR1 as SGHDT and CDR2 as YYEEEE. CDR3 nucleotide sequence: TGTGCCAGCAGCTGGAGACTAGCGGGGGGGACAGAGACCCAGTACTTC. This gives the protein CASSWRLAGGTETQYF.

The chain is built from TRBV18 and TRBJ2-1, with D tentatively TRBD1 (5 bases). The germline V and J ends were trimmed by 0 bases and 2 bases, with 20 bases remaining between them. In germline, CDR1 is KGHSH, CDR2 LQKENI. The CDR3 extends over 19 amino acids. The CDR3 is CASSPPNAGRWNTYNEQFF. Written as DNA, the CDR3 is TGTGCCAGCTCACCACCGAACGCAGGGCGATGGAATACCTACAATGAGCAGTTCTTC.

J is TRBJ1-1 and V is TRBV18, with TRBD1 identical over 9 bases. J was trimmed by 3 bases and V by 4 bases; bases with no gene match: 24. This CDR3 region has 21 residues. CDR1 and CDR2 (germline): KGHSH, LQKENI. The CDR3 region has the DNA TGTGCCAGCTCACAACAGTACGGGACAGGGTACTCTGTGGGCTCGGACACTGAAGCTTTCTTT. This translates into CASSQQYGTGYSVGSDTEAFF.

The V gene is TRBV2, the J gene TRBJ2-5, with a weak D call TRBD2 (6 bases). The CDR3 contains 17 residues. Germline-derived CDR1 and CDR2 are SNHLY and FYNNEI. V shed 0 bases and J shed 7 bases, with 21 bases lying between them. The CDR3, as DNA: TGTGCCAGCAGTGAAGCGCTTCATGGGACCGGGGGTGGGACCCAGTACTTC. Amino acids: CASSEALHGTGGGTQYF. Full variable domain (rest looked up from reference TRBV2 and TRBJ2-5): EPEVTQTPSHQVTQMGQEVILRCVPISNHLYFYWYRQILGQKVEFLVSFYNNEISEKSEIFDDQFSVERPDGSNFTLKIRSTKLEDSAMYFCASSEALHGTGGGTQYFGPGTRLLVL.

V and J are TRBV5-8 and TRBJ1-1; D may be TRBD1 (5 bases). V was cut by 4 bases and J by 3 bases, with 16 bases left in between. This CDR3 contains 15 residues. CDR1 and CDR2 from the germline V gene are SGHTS and YDEGEE. The CDR3 loop is CASSLGGGRDTEAFF. CDR3 sequence (DNA): TGTGCCAGCAGCCTCGGGGGGGGTCGGGACACTGAAGCTTTCTTT.

J is TRBJ2-2 and V is TRBV4-3, with 12 positions matching TRBD2. Germline-derived CDR1 and CDR2 are LGHNA and YSLEER. The V and J ends lost 4 bases and 4 bases, in that order; junction bases with no gene match: 1. The CDR3 is made up of 15 amino acids. This chain's CDR3 is CASSRGLAGTGELFF. The CDR3 nucleotides read TGCGCCAGCAGCCGGGGACTAGCGGGCACCGGGGAGCTGTTTTTT.

This chain joins TRBV7-2 and TRBJ1-2; perhaps TRBD1 as D (6 bases). Trimming left V 5 bases short and J 4 bases short, with 14 bases between. Germline V gene data show CDR1 as SGHTA and CDR2 as FQGNSA. This CDR3 has 14 residues. The DNA for the CDR3 is TGTGCCAGCAGCCAAATACAGGGAAGCTATGGCTACACCTTC. Amino acid sequence: CASSQIQGSYGYTF.

The genes are TRBV19 and TRBJ1-2, with 7 bases matching TRBD1. The CDR3 spans 15 residues. V lost 4 bases to trimming and J lost 5 bases; unmatched junction nucleotides: 10. The germline V gene encodes CDR1 LNHDA and CDR2 SQIVND (reference sequence). The CDR3 DNA is TGTGCCAGTAGTACCGGTAGGACAGGAATTTATGGCTACACCTTC. Translating gives CASSTGRTGIYGYTF.

The chain recombines TRBV29-1 with TRBJ1-4; maybe TRBD1 (6 bases). The length of the CDR3 is 13 residues. Per germline, CDR1 SQVTM and CDR2 ANQGSEA. The ends were cut back, 4 bases at V and 2 bases at J, with 8 bases in the middle. Written as DNA, the CDR3 is TGCAGCGTTGGCGGGGGCACTAATGAAAAACTGTTTTTT. Translation: CSVGGGTNEKLFF.

V is TRBV6-5 and J is TRBJ1-6; 9 bases agree with TRBD1. Germline CDR1 reads MNHEY; CDR2 reads SVGAGI. The V and J ends lost 2 bases and 7 bases, in that order; junction bases with no gene match: 3. The CDR3 spans 15 residues. This CDR3 reads CASSYGTGKNSPLHF. In DNA form, the CDR3 reads TGTGCCAGCAGTTACGGGACAGGGAAAAATTCACCCCTCCACTTT.

V and J are TRBV5-6 and TRBJ1-3; 9 bases match TRBD1. Germline V gene sequence: CDR1 SGHDT, CDR2 YYEEEE. V shed 4 bases and J 4 bases; nucleotides not matched to a gene: 12. The CDR3 sequence is 17 residues long. This chain's CDR3 is CASSRGQGRGQGNTIYF. CDR3 nucleotides: TGTGCCAGCAGCCGGGGACAGGGCAGGGGGCAAGGAAACACCATATATTTT.

The table lists this clone with a few counts. The V gene is TRBV24-1, the J gene TRBJ2-1; TRBD2 aligns across 7 bases. Unmatched junction bases numbered 10, after V lost 5 bases and J lost 7 bases. The CDR3 is made up of 15 amino acids. In germline, CDR1 is KGHDR, CDR2 SFDVKD. In DNA, the CDR3 is TGTGCCACCAGTGTCAGCGGGGAAAGCCAGAATGAGCAGTTCTTC. This gives the protein CATSVSGESQNEQFF.

In its sample, this clone was seen once. The chain is built from TRBV29-1 and TRBJ2-5; TRBD2 aligns across 8 bases. V was clipped by 4 bases and J by 3 bases; unmatched bases: 7. Germline V gene data show CDR1 as SQVTM and CDR2 as ANQGSEA. The CDR3 has 14 amino acids. In DNA form, the CDR3 reads TGCAGCGTTGCGGGCGGGGGGTTAAAAGAGACCCAGTACTTC. This encodes CSVAGGGLKETQYF. Looking up the rest from reference TRBV29-1 and TRBJ2-5 gives the full variable domain: SAVISQKPSRDICQRGTSLTIQCQVDSQVTMMFWYRQQPGQSLTLIATANQGSEATYESGFVIDKFPISRPNLTFSTLTVSNMSPEDSSIYLCSVAGGGLKETQYFGPGTRLLVL.

The CDR3 is CASSLAQGSTGELFF. CDR3 nucleotide sequence: TGCGCCAGCAGCTTGGCTCAGGGGAGTACCGGGGAGCTGTTTTTT. The chain joins TRBV5-1 to TRBJ2-2; D is possibly TRBD1 (6 bases). This CDR3 has 15 amino acids. Germline V gene sequence: CDR1 SGHRS, CDR2 YFSETQ. V shed 0 bases and J shed 5 bases, with 11 bases lying between them.